This T cell receptor beta chain is from a study of OX40 agonist ivuxolimab in advanced cancers. Study-wide context: Ivuxolimab was a fully human IgG2 agonistic monoclonal antibody targeting the costimulatory receptor OX40 (CD134). Intravenous ivuxolimab was administered to patients every 2 weeks at six dose levels: 0.01, 0.1, 0.3, 1.5, 3 and 10 mg/kg. Among the roughly 50 dose-escalation patients, approximately 20 had hepatocellular carcinoma, about 15 melanoma, 9 renal cell carcinoma and 9 head and neck cancer. A male proportion of 70% to 90% and a mean age of approximately 58 years, ranging from 23 to 79, were recorded for the dose-escalation cohort. Patients were allowed to have had prior anti-PD-1, anti-PD-L1 or anti-CTLA-4 therapy, and approximately 39% of the dose-escalation patients had been treated with checkpoint inhibitors. Partial responses occurred in three dose-escalation patients: two with cutaneous melanoma and one with hepatocellular carcinoma. The purpose of peripheral TCRbeta sequencing was to test whether ivuxolimab changed TCR sequence diversity and led to clonal T-cell expansion. The monotherapy dose-escalation portion (N ≈ 52 patients) of the phase I ivuxolimab trial is reported in the paper. Findings and caveats that apply to the study as a whole: At doses of 0.1 to 3.0 mg/kg, clonal expansion of both CD4+ and CD8+ T cells in blood was seen between baseline and week 6. In the 0.1-3.0 mg/kg groups, partial responders were among the patients with the lowest normalized peripheral clonal expansion, particularly in CD8+ T cells. After ivuxolimab, CD8+ T cells had more expanded clones than CD4+ T cells on average. Low levels of normalized T-cell clonal expansion were also seen in some patients who did not respond. The antigen specificity of the clonally expanded peripheral T cells was not determined.

Genomic DNA was extracted from sorted cells for sequencing of the TCRbeta CDR3 region. TCRbeta CDR3 regions were sequenced using the immunoSEQ Assay. In its TCRdb copy, this immuneACCESS table keeps in-frame sequences only and misses some clones. Where compared with another copy, unresolved V genes explain less than half of these, and the others have no known cause. Here the sample has 90,000 to 130,000 clones; over 85% occur a single time. About 0.28% of the sample rests with the top ten. Including the terminal cysteine and phenylalanine, the CDR3 comprises 13 residues. The retained sequence is limited to the CDR3, 39 bases, with the frame set at the first base. CDR1 and CDR2 were assigned from the germline V gene (reference sequence) as SEHNR and FQNEAQ. Cut back by 0 bases and 5 bases, the V and J ends lie 8 bases apart. The trial excluded patients who had a history of autoimmune disease or were on systemic immunosuppression. In every dose cohort, peripheral blood was drawn for TCR sequencing at baseline, cycle 4 day 1, and cycle 7 day 1. Samples were obtained from an open-label, multicenter, first-in-human phase I dose-escalation trial of ivuxolimab. Adults with locally advanced or metastatic melanoma, renal cell carcinoma, hepatocellular carcinoma or head and neck squamous cell carcinoma were enrolled in the trial. Before TCR sequencing, CD4+ and CD8+ T cells were separately sorted from peripheral blood.

About this clone: Its target antigen remains unknown. Base qualities are not at hand, and no much larger clone is one base apart.

This TCR derives from an adult with an advanced solid tumor such as melanoma, head and neck, liver or kidney cancer. Recombination joined TRBV7-9 with TRBJ2-7; perhaps TRBD1 is the D gene, with 5 bases matching. The sample consisted of CD4+ or CD8+ T cells sorted from blood, taken in a trial of the OX40 agonist ivuxolimab. The nucleotide sequence reads TGTGCCAGCAGCTTAGCGGGGCAGGACGAGCAGTACTTC. It translates to CASSLAGQDEQYF.